Given below is one T cell receptor beta chain in context. The data are from a study of CD8 T cells in ankylosing spondylitis. Trimming took 4 bases from V and 3 from J; bases not matched to a gene: 4. The CDR3 sequence is 15 residues long. Germline CDR1 is SNHLY and CDR2 is FYNNEI. As the method for making TCR beta libraries, quantitative 5'-RACE with molecular barcodes was used. TCRdb re-analysed the 5' RACE reads in MiXCR, keeping a single row per CDR3 protein. Among about 140,000 distinct CDR3 sequences, around a third were seen once, and the ten largest hold about 6.3%. The clonotype originates from a male donor with ankylosing spondylitis. The chain has TRBV2 and TRBJ1-5; the match to TRBD1 covers 9 bases. What was sequenced was synovial fluid, either unsorted or a sorted T cell fraction (not recorded which). CDR3 DNA sequence: TGTGCCAGCAGTGTTCAACAGGGGGCCAATCAGCCCCAGCATTTT. Its protein product is CASSVQQGANQPQHF.